This T cell receptor beta chain is from a study of blood T cell repertoires in COVID-19. Overall study context: Whether acute or convalescent, the COVID-19 samples came from the United States, Italy and Spain.

This CDR3 has 16 amino acids. The V and J ends lost 5 bases and 4 bases, in that order; junction bases with no gene match: 10. CDR1 is MDHEN and CDR2 is SYDVKM in the germline V gene. Methods used by the authors: Reference gene primer amplification yielded estimated nucleated cell counts. Generated by immunoSEQ multiplex PCR, the TCRdb table keeps only in-frame clones and is missing some. Clonal size and the V and J genes are those of that table, whereas D and trimming came from the DNA. The repertoire holds 330,000 or so clones, with approximately 84% as singletons. Participants were aged 18 to 89 years from roughly 26 US areas.

This sequence joins TRBV28 and TRBJ2-1, with TRBD2 identical over 8 bases. This receptor was taken from a woman under 40 who had recovered from COVID-19. Sequencing was done on a sample of PBMCs or T cells enriched from blood (not recorded which). The CDR3: CASSAPLADLYNEQFF. The CDR3 DNA follows: TGTGCCAGCAGTGCGCCACTAGCGGACCTTTACAATGAGCAGTTCTTC.